One T cell receptor (beta chain) is described in this entry. Its specificity is not known. A sample-barcoded 5' primer and a J-beta primer mix were used in a second PCR of roughly 7 to 11 cycles. TCRdb re-called the 5' RACE reads with MiXCR, one entry per CDR3 protein. The sample shows approximately 960,000 distinct CDR3 sequences, roughly 28% of them seen only once. The sample comes from a study of blood T cells in healthy people across ages. The CDR3 is 15 residues long. The germline V gene encodes CDR1 KGHDR and CDR2 SFDVKD. V shed 3 bases, J shed 9 bases, and the junction held 7 bases outside the gene matches. General study results and limits: Roughly linear age-related decline in beta diversity appeared, significant by age about 40.

These same records also appear under a second study, on T cells of mothers and their children. As reported in that work: A few mothers and their six children, all healthy Caucasians, donated.

The J gene is TRBJ2-1, the V gene TRBV24-1; 10 positions match TRBD2. The clonotype comes from a woman aged 40 to 50 in good health. Sequencing was performed on blood. The CDR3 spells CATSDVQRGGSEQFF. CDR3 nucleotide sequence: TGTGCCACCAGTGATGTCCAGCGGGGGGGTTCTGAGCAGTTCTTC.